Below are 20 T cell receptor beta chains sequenced from a single sample in a study of control samples from healthy donors and cancer patients (TCRdb year 2020). The library was generated by the immunoSEQ multiplex PCR assay. The table comes from immuneACCESS by way of TCRdb, which keeps in-frame sequences with V and J called. Part of the clones is missing from these tables; in studies checked, under half for an unresolved V gene and the rest for unknown reasons. Counted in this sample were approximately 190,000 clones; roughly nine tenths of them appeared once. Clones ranked in the top ten supply 1.8% of the sample. Sequencing input: blood. The receptors originated from a man aged 25-45 years in good health.

Concerning this clone: Relative to the germline gene, one junction end is altered; a read error may explain this. The chain combines TRBV6-5 with TRBJ2-7; TRBD1 matches 7 bases. This CDR3 spans 11 amino acids. Germline loops: CDR1 MNHEY, CDR2 SVGAGI. The CDR3 is CASRMDRLYDF. CDR3 coding DNA: TGTGCCAGCAGGATGGACAGGTTATATGACTTC.

The chain recombines TRBV5-4 with TRBJ1-1, with D tentatively TRBD1 (5 bases). From germline, CDR1 is SGHNT and CDR2 YYREEE (reference sequence). CDR3 size: 14 residues. Trimming took off 4 bases at V and 1 base at J, with 11 bases between the two ends. CDR3 region: CASSRGTANTEAFF. CDR3 nucleotides: TGTGCCAGCAGCAGAGGGACGGCGAACACTGAAGCTTTCTTT.

J is TRBJ1-1 and V is TRBV6-5, with 8 bases lining up with TRBD1. Per germline, CDR1 MNHEY and CDR2 SVGAGI. The trim removed 6 bases at V and 1 base at J, leaving 4 bases unmatched. CDR3 length: 14 residues. The CDR3 sequence: CASSHDRGNTEAFF. The DNA of the CDR3 is TGTGCCAGCAGCCACGACAGGGGGAACACTGAAGCTTTCTTT.

V and J are TRBV15 and TRBJ1-6; D uncertain. This CDR3 has 16 residues. Germline V gene data show CDR1 as LNHNV and CDR2 as YYDKDF (reference sequence). V shed 4 bases and J shed 0 bases, with 10 bases lying between them. The CDR3: CATSKESSSYNSPLHF. The CDR3 nucleotides read TGTGCCACCAGCAAGGAGAGCAGCTCCTATAATTCACCCCTCCACTTT.

In this sample, this clone turned up a few times. The chain has TRBV9 and TRBJ2-7; D gene uncertain. CDR1 SGDLS and CDR2 YYNGEE come from the germline V gene. V lost 3 bases and J lost 2, with 9 bases in between. This CDR3 has 13 residues. CDR3 DNA: TGTGCCAGCAGCGGGGCTATTACCTACGAGCAGTACTTC. Its protein product is CASSGAITYEQYF.

The chain combines TRBV10-2 with TRBJ2-6; D tentatively fits TRBD1 or TRBD2 (5 bases each). The V gene lost 0 bases and the J gene lost 2 bases, with 23 bases spanning the gap. Germline assignment: CDR1 WSHSY and CDR2 SAAADI. The CDR3 is 21 residues long. The CDR3 region has the DNA TGCGCCAGCAGTGAGTCGATTGGGGGAACGAAGGCGACTCCTGGGGCCAACGTCCTGACTTTC. Protein sequence: CASSESIGGTKATPGANVLTF.

This sequence joins TRBV6-4 and TRBJ1-1; 7 bases are shared with TRBD1. The CDR3 totals 13 residues. Germline-derived CDR1 and CDR2 are MRHNA and SNTAGT. V dropped 4 bases and J dropped 6; count of bases not matched to a gene: 5. The CDR3 DNA sequence: TGTGCCAGCAGTGGGACAGGTGTCTCTGAAGCTTTCTTT. Translation: CASSGTGVSEAFF.

V usage is TRBV19 and J usage is TRBJ2-7, with D uncertain. V gave up 1 base and J gave up 0 bases, with 7 bases separating them. CDR1 is LNHDA and CDR2 is SQIVND in the germline V gene (reference sequence). The CDR3 sequence is 14 residues long. The CDR3 sequence: CASSIGVFSYEQYF. CDR3 nucleotide sequence: TGTGCCAGTAGTATAGGAGTTTTCTCCTACGAGCAGTACTTC.

The V gene is TRBV4-2, the J gene TRBJ1-1; D unclear. V lost 0 bases and J lost 0, with 8 bases in between. Germline values: CDR1 LGHNA, CDR2 YNFKEQ. The CDR3 totals 15 residues. CDR3 loop: CASSQDEQMNTEAFF. Here the CDR3 DNA reads TGTGCCAGCAGCCAAGACGAGCAGATGAACACTGAAGCTTTCTTT.

This clone was observed a handful of times. This chain connects TRBV29-1 to TRBJ1-5; D gene unclear. CDR3 length equals 13 residues. V shed 5 bases and J shed 1 base, with 9 bases lying between them. Per the germline V gene, CDR1 is SQVTM and CDR2 is ANQGSEA. The DNA for the CDR3 is TGCAGCGTTTTGCTGGCCAGCAATCAGCCCCAGCATTTT. It translates to CSVLLASNQPQHF.

The rearrangement uses TRBV3-1 (or the pseudogene TRBV3-2) and TRBJ2-3; D is undetermined. Trimming cost V 2 bases and J 1 base, with 13 bases left between them. CDR3 length equals 16 residues. Germline loops: CDR1 LGHDT, CDR2 YNNKEL (reference sequence). This chain's CDR3 is CASSQHLELRTDTQYF. Written as DNA, the CDR3 is TGTGCCAGCAGCCAACACCTAGAGCTTCGCACAGATACGCAGTATTTT.

V and J are TRBV12-3 or TRBV12-4 and TRBJ2-7; D is perhaps TRBD1 (6 bases). V dropped 6 bases and J dropped 0 bases, with 9 bases sitting between them. The CDR3 spans 13 residues. CDR3 loop: CASSPGVSYEQYF. CDR3 nucleotide sequence: TGTGCCAGCAGCCCAGGGGTCTCCTACGAGCAGTACTTC.

J is TRBJ2-7 and V is TRBV6-1; perhaps TRBD2 as D (6 bases). Trimming removed 1 base from V and 4 bases from J, with 11 bases in between. The CDR3 has 14 residues. Germline V CDR1 and CDR2: MNHNS, SASEGT. The CDR3 region has the DNA TGTGCCAGCAGTGAAGTTAGCGGAGGTTACGAGCAGTACTTC. Protein: CASSEVSGGYEQYF.

The table lists this clone with a count of one. V is TRBV19 and J is TRBJ2-4; D might be TRBD1 (5 bases). Germline CDR1 and CDR2: LNHDA and SQIVND (reference sequence). The CDR3 runs to 16 residues. Between the trimmed V and J ends, which lost 5 bases and 0 bases, there was a span of 14 bases. The CDR3 coding sequence is TGTGCCAGTAGTTACGACAGCGCCCTAGCCAAAAACATTCAGTACTTC. Translated, it gives CASSYDSALAKNIQYF.

The chain has TRBV5-1 and TRBJ2-2, with D maybe TRBD1 (6 bases). Deletions cut 1 base from V and 3 bases from J, with 19 bases between. The CDR3 extends over 18 amino acids. Germline assignment: CDR1 SGHRS and CDR2 YFSETQ. The CDR3 sequence is CASSLFILRGTDTGELFF. The CDR3 DNA is TGCGCCAGCAGCTTGTTCATTCTCAGGGGAACGGACACCGGGGAGCTGTTTTTT.

This clone was observed a few times. The chain joins TRBV6-4 to TRBJ2-2; 10 nucleotides match TRBD1. Germline V gene sequence: CDR1 MRHNA, CDR2 SNTAGT. The V and J ends lost 6 bases and 3 bases, in that order; junction bases with no gene match: 4. CDR3 length: 15 amino acids. DNA for the CDR3: TGTGCCAGCAGCGCCGGGACAGGGGACACCGGGGAGCTGTTTTTT. The encoded protein is CASSAGTGDTGELFF.

The J gene is TRBJ1-1, the V gene TRBV10-2; D is uncertain. The length of the CDR3 is 11 residues. V was cut by 3 bases and J by 7 bases, with 6 bases left in between. In germline, CDR1 is WSHSY, CDR2 SAAADI. The CDR3 DNA sequence: TGCGCCAGCAGTGAAACGGGTGAAGCTTTCTTT. It codes for CASSETGEAFF.

The V gene is TRBV6-1, the J gene TRBJ1-2; 9 bases align to TRBD1. V dropped 1 base and J dropped 0; count of bases not matched to a gene: 3. CDR3 length equals 16 residues. CDR1 and CDR2 from the germline V gene are MNHNS and SASEGT. The CDR3: CASSEGGTGTNYGYTF. The CDR3 region has the DNA TGTGCCAGCAGTGAAGGCGGGACAGGGACTAACTATGGCTACACCTTC.

V is TRBV2 and J is TRBJ2-7, with 7 bases that match TRBD1. The CDR3 is 12 amino acids. Germline V gene sequence: CDR1 SNHLY, CDR2 FYNNEI. V shed 4 bases and J 3 bases; nucleotides not matched to a gene: 0. The CDR3 sequence: CASSGQGYEQYF. The CDR3 DNA follows: TGTGCCAGCAGTGGACAGGGCTACGAGCAGTACTTC. Looking up the rest from reference TRBV2 and TRBJ2-7 gives the full variable domain: EPEVTQTPSHQVTQMGQEVILRCVPISNHLYFYWYRQILGQKVEFLVSFYNNEISEKSEIFDDQFSVERPDGSNFTLKIRSTKLEDSAMYFCASSGQGYEQYFGPGTRLTVT.

The chain is built from TRBV30 and TRBJ1-5; no firm D call. The CDR3 is 15 amino acids. Between the trimmed V and J ends, which lost 3 bases and 0 bases, there was a span of 12 bases. CDR1 and CDR2 from the germline V gene are GTSNPN and SVGIG (reference sequence). The CDR3 spells CAWSPGMYSNQPQHF. The CDR3 coding sequence is TGTGCCTGGAGCCCGGGGATGTATAGCAATCAGCCCCAGCATTTT.